This T cell receptor (beta chain) is from a study of T cells after yellow fever vaccination. Generation of TCR cDNA used 5'RACE template switching (which added a universal primer site and UMIs). One entry per CDR3 protein, called by TCRdb with MiXCR from the 5' RACE reads. The sample consists of 170,000 or so distinct CDR3 sequences, about 6.2% of them appearing once. Study results and caveats: Repertoires sorted by FACS could include abundant clonotypes that are contaminants from the bulk population. Clones from primary vaccination mostly reappeared after the booster (roughly 95% CD4, approximately 91% CD8). A small share of clonotypes appeared in both CD4 and CD8 compartments.

CDR3 length: 11 amino acids. The germline V gene has CDR1 MNHNS and CDR2 SASEGT. Trimming shortened V by 5 bases and J by 9 bases, and 10 bases separated the two germline ends. This clonotype was counted a few times. The antigen is undetermined. The receptor's source is a man younger than 35 who received the YFV17D yellow fever vaccine. The chain joins TRBV6-1 to TRBJ1-2; no clear D. The source material was CD4+ T cells sorted from PBMCs, sampled on the day of the first yellow fever vaccination. In DNA form, the CDR3 reads TGTGCCAGCAGTCCTAGTATCCGCTACACCTTC. Its protein is CASSPSIRYTF.